The 13 T cell receptor beta chains below were found in one sample sequenced in a study of human T cells and chemical hapten exposure. The time point: patch test 3, about 24 weeks after DPC sensitization. Treatment indicated: therapeutic diphenylcyclopropenone sensitization with weekly scalp DPC. TCRdb passed the RACE reads through MiXCR, listing each CDR3 protein once. The sample carries about 160,000 distinct CDR3 sequences, roughly 26% recorded once. Sequencing used whole blood, obtained in connection with sensitization to the hapten diphenylcyclopropenone (DPC). These receptors were taken from a woman between 18 and 29 years old with alopecia areata. Some clones in this sample may be carry-over from other donors' samples.

The J gene is TRBJ1-1, the V gene TRBV6-5; D might be TRBD1 (5 bases). This CDR3 is 16 amino acids long. Germline V gene lookup returns CDR1 MNHEY and CDR2 SVGAGI. V lost 0 bases, J lost 4 bases, and 15 bases lay in between. CDR3 loop: CASSYSRGAGGTEAFF. The CDR3 DNA reads as TGTGCCAGCAGTTACTCACGAGGGGCGGGAGGCACTGAAGCTTTCTTT.

This clonotype was detected only a few times. The chain's CDR3 is CSARRTGVMNTEAFF. CDR3 DNA: TGCAGTGCTAGGAGGACGGGAGTGATGAACACTGAAGCTTTCTTT. V is TRBV20-1 and J is TRBJ1-1; D unclear. From germline, CDR1 is DFQATT and CDR2 SNEGSKA (reference sequence). The germline V and J ends were trimmed by 3 bases and 0 bases, with 14 bases remaining between them. The CDR3 extends over 15 amino acids.

The rearrangement uses TRBV7-2 and TRBJ2-5; TRBD2 agrees at 8 bases. Germline-derived CDR1 and CDR2 are SGHTA and FQGNSA. CDR3 length: 13 residues. V lost 5 bases and J lost 13; bases outside the gene matches: 12. The CDR3 sequence: CASSPGTSRPGYF. CDR3 DNA sequence: TGTGCCAGCAGCCCGGGGACTAGTAGGCCCGGGTACTTC.

There are many counts of this clonotype. This chain links TRBV20-1 with TRBJ2-1; perhaps TRBD2 as D (7 bases). Germline V gene lookup returns CDR1 DFQATT and CDR2 SNEGSKA (reference sequence). Trimming left V 5 bases short and J 5 bases short, with 25 bases between. The CDR3 is 17 amino acids. The CDR3 DNA is TGCAGTGCTCTCGGGGGAGGGGGGAGGATTAGCGACAATGAGCAGTTCTTC. Encoded protein: CSALGGGGRISDNEQFF.

This clonotype came up a few times. The rearrangement uses TRBV5-1 and TRBJ2-7; no clear D. Germline values: CDR1 SGHRS, CDR2 YFSETQ. The V gene lost 0 bases and the J gene lost 4 bases, with 11 bases spanning the gap. The CDR3 is made up of 14 amino acids. CDR3 in DNA: TGCGCCAGCAGCTTGGACGCTTCCAGGTACGAGCAGTACTTC. Translation: CASSLDASRYEQYF.

This rearrangement joins TRBV7-9 to TRBJ1-1; D not resolved. The length of the CDR3 is 18 residues. Trimming took off 2 bases at V and 1 base at J, with 20 bases between the two ends. The germline V gene has CDR1 SEHNR and CDR2 FQNEAQ (reference sequence). The CDR3 protein is CASSLSHLDWQRNTEAFF. The CDR3 DNA sequence: TGTGCCAGCAGCTTATCTCATTTGGATTGGCAGCGGAACACTGAAGCTTTCTTT.

The J gene is TRBJ2-1, the V gene TRBV12-3 or TRBV12-4; D possibly corresponds to TRBD1 (6 bases). The CDR3 totals 14 residues. V dropped 3 bases and J dropped 7 bases, with 13 bases sitting between them. The CDR3 here is CASSLSGVGNEQFF. As DNA, the CDR3 is TGTGCCAGCAGTTTGTCAGGGGTCGGTAATGAGCAGTTCTTC.

This rearrangement joins TRBV6-5 to TRBJ1-1, with 8 bases lining up with TRBD1. The CDR3 extends over 12 amino acids. Trimming cost V 5 bases and J 11 bases; bases outside gene matches: 7. Germline lookup yields CDR1 MNHEY and CDR2 SVGAGI. As DNA, the CDR3 is TGTGCCAGCAGTAACGGACAGGGCGGTGCTTTCTTT. Translating it yields CASSNGQGGAFF.

The CDR3 region is CASSIPGPSHYGYTF. For the CDR3, the DNA is TGTGCCAGCAGCATTCCGGGACCCAGTCACTATGGCTACACCTTC. This chain links TRBV7-2 with TRBJ1-2; TRBD1 might be the D (5 bases). In germline, CDR1 is SGHTA, CDR2 FQGNSA. The length of the CDR3 is 15 residues. V lost 5 bases, J lost 3 bases, and 16 bases lay in between. The variable domain in full, with the rest retrieved from reference TRBV7-2 and TRBJ1-2, is GAGVSQSPSNKVTEKGKDVELRCDPISGHTALYWYRQSLGQGLEFLIYFQGNSAPDKSGLPSDRFSAERTGGSVSTLTIQRTQQEDSAVYLCASSIPGPSHYGYTFGSGTRLTVV.

This clonotype was found a few times. The germline gene is not matched at one end of the junction; a read error may be the cause. The V and J genes are TRBV2 and TRBJ2-1; 8 bases match TRBD2. This CDR3 is built from 12 residues. CDR1 is SNHLY, CDR2 FYNNEI, per germline. CDR3: CASGWSSGSCLF. CDR3 nucleotide sequence: TGTGCCAGCGGGTGGAGCAGCGGGAGTTGCCTCTTC.

V is TRBV9 and J is TRBJ2-3, with 10 bases aligning to TRBD2. V trimming: 0 bases; J trimming: 5 bases; junction bases outside the gene matches: 9. Looked up from germline, CDR1 is SGDLS and CDR2 is YYNGEE. There are 17 residues in the CDR3. DNA of the CDR3: TGTGCCAGCAGCGTAGGCGGTCTAGCGGGGGCCCTAGATACGCAGTATTTT. As protein: CASSVGGLAGALDTQYF.

This clonotype was recorded at least ten times. The genes are TRBV7-2 and TRBJ2-7; possible D gene TRBD1, 6 bases. V lost 1 base to trimming and J lost 4 bases, with 11 bases between them. The CDR3 runs 14 residues. CDR1 SGHTA and CDR2 FQGNSA come from the germline V gene. CDR3 region: CASSLGGHIYEQYF. In DNA, the CDR3 is TGTGCCAGCAGCTTAGGGGGACACATTTACGAGCAGTACTTC.

This clonotype was counted many times. The chain recombines TRBV6-6 with TRBJ1-5, with 9 bases aligning to TRBD1. The CDR3 totals 16 residues. Trimming took 8 bases from V and 9 from J; bases not matched to a gene: 17. Germline CDR1 reads MNHNY; CDR2 reads SVGAGI (reference sequence). For the CDR3, the DNA is TGTGCCAGCGGGCCCCGACAGGGGGGGACGTCATGGCCCCAGCATTTT. This translates into CASGPRQGGTSWPQHF.